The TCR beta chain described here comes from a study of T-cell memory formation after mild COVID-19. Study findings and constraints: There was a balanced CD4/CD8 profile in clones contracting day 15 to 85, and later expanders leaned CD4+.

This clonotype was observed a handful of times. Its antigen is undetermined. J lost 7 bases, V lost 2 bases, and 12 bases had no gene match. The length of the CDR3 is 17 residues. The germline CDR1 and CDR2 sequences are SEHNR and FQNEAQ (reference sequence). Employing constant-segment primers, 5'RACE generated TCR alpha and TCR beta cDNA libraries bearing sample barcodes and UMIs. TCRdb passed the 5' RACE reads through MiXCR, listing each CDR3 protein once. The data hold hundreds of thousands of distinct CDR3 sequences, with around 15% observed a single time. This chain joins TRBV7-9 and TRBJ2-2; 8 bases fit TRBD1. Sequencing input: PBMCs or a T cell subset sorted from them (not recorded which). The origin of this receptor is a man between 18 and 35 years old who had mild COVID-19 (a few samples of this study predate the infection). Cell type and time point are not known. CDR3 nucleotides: TGTGCCAGCAGCTTAAACCCTAGACAGGGGTTAGTCGGGGAGCTGTTTTTT. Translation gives CASSLNPRQGLVGELFF.